The text below deals with one T cell receptor beta chain. These data belong to a study of technical replicates of blood from four donors. The V and J ends lost 5 bases and 5 bases respectively, with 12 bases between them. Germline V gene sequence: CDR1 LNHDA, CDR2 SQIVND (reference sequence). This CDR3 comprises 13 residues. This table comes from immunoSEQ multiplex PCR, and its TCRdb copy is limited to in-frame clones, with some not included. The repertoire includes about 82,000 clones, 94% of them detected once, and about 0.4% sits in the top ten. The receptor comes from a human donor in good health. The rearrangement joins TRBV19 to TRBJ2-5, with unresolved D. Sequencing was done on a sample of T cells isolated from PBMCs. The DNA of the CDR3 is TGTGCCAGTAGTCCCCAGGCAATGGAGACCCAGTACTTC. Translation: CASSPQAMETQYF.